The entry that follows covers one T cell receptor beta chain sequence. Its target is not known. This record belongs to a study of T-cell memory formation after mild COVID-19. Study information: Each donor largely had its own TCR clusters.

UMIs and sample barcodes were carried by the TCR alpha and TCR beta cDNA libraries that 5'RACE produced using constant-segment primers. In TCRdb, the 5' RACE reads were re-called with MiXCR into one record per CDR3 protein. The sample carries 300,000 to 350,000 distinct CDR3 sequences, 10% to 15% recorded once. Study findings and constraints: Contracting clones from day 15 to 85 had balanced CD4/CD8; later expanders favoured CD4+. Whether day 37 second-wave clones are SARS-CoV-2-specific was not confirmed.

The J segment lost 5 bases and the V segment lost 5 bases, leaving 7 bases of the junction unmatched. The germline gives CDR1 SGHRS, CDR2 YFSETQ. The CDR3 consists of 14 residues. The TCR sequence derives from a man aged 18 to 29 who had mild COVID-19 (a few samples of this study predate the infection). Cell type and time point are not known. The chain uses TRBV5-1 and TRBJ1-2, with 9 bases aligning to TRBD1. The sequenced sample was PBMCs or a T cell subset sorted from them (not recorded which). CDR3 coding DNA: TGCGCCAGCAGGGGCCCGGGACAGGGATATGGCTACACCTTC. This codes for CASRGPGQGYGYTF.